These 23 T cell receptor beta chains originate from one sample sequenced in a study of technical replicates of blood from four donors. Sequenced by immunoSEQ multiplex PCR; TCRdb stores in-frame clones only, minus some. The data show 65,000 to 95,000 clones, about 86% seen once. The material sequenced was PBMCs. These receptor sequences come from a human donor in good health. Some clones in this sample may be carry-over from other donors' samples.

The DNA of the CDR3 is TGTGCCAGCTCACCACGAGCCGGAGCCTACGAGCAGTACTTC. Amino acid sequence: CASSPRAGAYEQYF. This sequence joins TRBV18 and TRBJ2-7; D is uncertain. CDR1 is KGHSH and CDR2 is LQKENI in the germline V gene. CDR3 length equals 14 residues. Trimming cost V 1 base and J 2 bases, with 9 bases left between them. Based on the CDR3 plus reference TRBV18 and TRBJ2-7, the full variable domain is NAGVMQNPRHLVRRRGQEARLRCSPMKGHSHVYWYRQLPEEGLKFMVYLQKENIIDESGMPKERFSAEFPKEGPSILRIQQVVRGDSAAYFCASSPRAGAYEQYFGPGTRLTVT.

J is TRBJ2-3 and V is TRBV7-9; 8 nucleotides align to TRBD2. The CDR3 has 14 residues. V dropped 6 bases and J dropped 5; count of bases not matched to a gene: 7. Per the germline V gene, CDR1 is SEHNR and CDR2 is FQNEAQ (reference sequence). CDR3 nucleotide sequence: TGTGCCAGCAGATCGGGGGGGGGTTTAGATACGCAGTATTTT. This translates into CASRSGGGLDTQYF.

The rearrangement joins TRBV7-9 to TRBJ2-3; 14 bases fit TRBD2. J was trimmed by 5 bases and V by 4 bases; bases with no gene match: 11. The CDR3 has 18 amino acids. Germline assignment: CDR1 SEHNR and CDR2 FQNEAQ (reference sequence). The CDR3 DNA reads TGTGCCAGCAGCTCATCAGGGGGACTAGCGGGAGTCGGAGATACGCAGTATTTT. Amino acids: CASSSSGGLAGVGDTQYF.

This rearrangement joins TRBV10-3 to TRBJ2-7; D remains unclear. V dropped 10 bases and J dropped 1 base, with 11 bases sitting between them. The V gene's germline CDR1 is ENHRY and CDR2 SYGVKD. CDR3 length: 12 amino acids. The CDR3 reads CATSQDSYEQYF. The CDR3 DNA follows: TGTGCCACAAGTCAGGATTCCTACGAGCAGTACTTC.

V gene TRBV29-1 combines with J gene TRBJ2-1; D remains ambiguous. The CDR3 contains 15 residues. The V gene lost 0 bases and the J gene lost 0 bases, with 9 bases spanning the gap. Germline V gene data show CDR1 as SQVTM and CDR2 as ANQGSEA. The CDR3 sequence is CSVEEYGSSYNEQFF. For the CDR3, the DNA is TGCAGCGTTGAAGAGTACGGGTCCTCCTACAATGAGCAGTTCTTC.

This clone was found once. The gene calls are TRBV27 and TRBJ2-1; 7 bases line up with TRBD2. The CDR3 loop spans 16 amino acids. CDR1 and CDR2 from the germline V gene are MNHEY and SMNVEV (reference sequence). V was pared by 3 bases and J by 1 base, with 6 bases of the junction left unmatched. The CDR3 nucleotides are TGTGCCAGCAGTTTCAGACTAGCCTCTTCCTACAATGAGCAGTTCTTC. Residues: CASSFRLASSYNEQFF.

This rearrangement joins TRBV2 to TRBJ2-1; 8 bases map to TRBD1. The ends lost 8 bases at V and 9 bases at J; junction bases unmatched: 12. The CDR3 length is 14 residues. Germline loops: CDR1 SNHLY, CDR2 FYNNEI. Written as DNA, the CDR3 is TGTGCCAGCTCACCCGGACAGGGTTGGAGTGAGCAGTTCTTC. Encoded protein: CASSPGQGWSEQFF.

The chain couples TRBV7-2 to TRBJ2-3; D call uncertain. Per the germline V gene, CDR1 is SGHTA and CDR2 is FQGNSA. The V end lost 5 bases, the J end lost 0 bases, and 9 bases lay between the germline ends. The CDR3 has 14 residues. CDR3 DNA: TGTGCCAGCAGCGTTACGACTAGCACAGATACGCAGTATTTT. As protein: CASSVTTSTDTQYF.

The chain employs TRBV6-1 and TRBJ2-4; D is ambiguous. The length of the CDR3 is 13 residues. The germline gives CDR1 MNHNS, CDR2 SASEGT. V was clipped by 0 bases and J by 7 bases, with 7 bases between them. The CDR3 DNA sequence: TGTGCCAGCAGTGAAGCGGAGAGGAACATTCAGTACTTC. Its protein is CASSEAERNIQYF.

The rearrangement uses TRBV5-1 and TRBJ2-5; 7 bases map to TRBD1. There are 13 residues in the CDR3. CDR1 and CDR2 from the germline V gene are SGHRS and YFSETQ. After removal of 5 bases from V and 4 bases from J, the junction contained 5 bases not matched to a gene. CDR3 loop: CASSYDRVETQYF. The CDR3 coding sequence is TGCGCCAGCAGTTATGACAGGGTAGAGACCCAGTACTTC.

The CDR3 region has the DNA TGTGCCAGCTCACCGGACAGGGAATTCGGGCCCCAGCATTTT. It is translated as CASSPDREFGPQHF. The chain links TRBV18 to TRBJ1-5, with 8 positions matching TRBD1. The CDR3 is 14 residues long. V gave up 3 bases and J gave up 9 bases; unmatched junction bases: 7. The germline V gene has CDR1 KGHSH and CDR2 LQKENI.

The chain has TRBV2 and TRBJ2-1, with 8 bases fitting TRBD1. CDR3 size: 16 residues. V was clipped by 8 bases and J by 5 bases; unmatched bases: 14. Germline V gene lookup returns CDR1 SNHLY and CDR2 FYNNEI. Here the CDR3 reads CASLSSARGLNNEQFF. The DNA of the CDR3 is TGTGCCAGCCTCAGCAGTGCCAGGGGGCTAAACAATGAGCAGTTCTTC.

The J gene is TRBJ2-7, the V gene TRBV20-1; a weak D match, TRBD1 (5 bases). Germline V gives CDR1 DFQATT, CDR2 SNEGSKA (reference sequence). CDR3 size: 11 residues. V lost 6 bases, J lost 5 bases, and 11 bases lay in between. CDR3 protein: CSARAVDEQYF. The CDR3 DNA reads TGCAGTGCCAGGGCCGTGGACGAGCAGTACTTC.

This clone was seen once. The CDR3 bases are TGTGCCAGCAGGGGTGACAGGGAAGGCACAGATACGCAGTATTTT. Translated, it gives CASRGDREGTDTQYF. V usage is TRBV7-8 and J usage is TRBJ2-3, with 7 bases fitting TRBD1. CDR1 and CDR2 from the germline V gene are SGHVS and FQNEAQ. The junction had 7 bases not matched to a gene; V was cut back by 6 bases and J by 1 base. CDR3 length: 15 amino acids.

This clone has only one observation. The V and J genes are TRBV19 and TRBJ1-4; a weak D match, TRBD1 (6 bases). There are 15 residues in the CDR3. Trimming took 6 bases from V and 7 from J, leaving 18 bases between them. Germline V lookup: CDR1 LNHDA, CDR2 SQIVND (reference sequence). In DNA form, the CDR3 reads TGTGCCAGTAGCGGACTCGAGGCAGGGGCTGAAAAACTGTTTTTT. Its translation: CASSGLEAGAEKLFF.

This clone was counted a few times. This chain connects TRBV5-4 to TRBJ2-2, with 7 positions matching TRBD2. The CDR3 has 14 amino acids. Germline V lookup: CDR1 SGHNT, CDR2 YYREEE (reference sequence). V was clipped by 10 bases and J by 6 bases; unmatched bases: 12. The CDR3 DNA reads as TGTGCCCTCAGTGGGGGAGGGCGTTCCGGGGAGCTGTTTTTT. Translating gives CALSGGGRSGELFF.

The genes are TRBV19 and TRBJ2-3, with no clear D. This CDR3 spans 11 amino acids. Trimming cost V 4 bases and J 6 bases, with 5 bases left between them. The germline gives CDR1 LNHDA, CDR2 SQIVND (reference sequence). CDR3 sequence (DNA): TGTGCCAGTAGTACGTCGGATACGCAGTATTTT. Its translation is CASSTSDTQYF.

This chain uses TRBV11-2 with TRBJ2-3; a possible D gene is TRBD2 (5 bases). The CDR3 sequence is 16 residues long. Germline V lookup: CDR1 SGHAT, CDR2 FQNNGV. The ends were cut back, 2 bases at V and 8 bases at J, with 20 bases in the middle. DNA for the CDR3: TGTGCCAGCAGCTTATCTTATGGACGGCGGGCGCCTACGCAGTATTTT. It encodes CASSLSYGRRAPTQYF.

This clone occurred once. Written as DNA, the CDR3 is TGTGCCAGCTCACCACCGGTAGGAGGGCTCTACGAGCAGTACTTC. Amino acids: CASSPPVGGLYEQYF. V is TRBV18 and J is TRBJ2-7; the D gene is possibly TRBD2 (6 bases). The CDR3 sequence is 15 residues long. Germline-derived CDR1 and CDR2 are KGHSH and LQKENI. V gave up 0 bases and J gave up 3 bases, with 12 bases separating them.

The CDR3 loop is CASSYDWGRAAGELFF. In nucleotides, the CDR3 is TGTGCCAGCAGTTACGATTGGGGGAGGGCCGCCGGGGAGCTGTTTTTT. The chain links TRBV6-6 to TRBJ2-2, with 7 nucleotides matching TRBD2. CDR3 size: 16 residues. Trimming cost V 2 bases and J 6 bases; bases outside gene matches: 9. Germline loops: CDR1 MNHNY, CDR2 SVGAGI (reference sequence).

This clone was observed once. The chain links TRBV9 to TRBJ2-3; the D gene is possibly TRBD2 (5 bases). CDR1 and CDR2 (germline): SGDLS, YYNGEE. The CDR3 totals 14 residues. Trimming removed 0 bases from V and 3 bases from J, with 8 bases in between. The CDR3 bases are TGTGCCAGCAGCGTAGATGGCGGGACAGATACGCAGTATTTT. It codes for CASSVDGGTDTQYF.

The chain is built from TRBV5-1 and TRBJ2-1; 13 bases are shared with TRBD2. Trimming cost V 4 bases and J 7 bases; bases outside gene matches: 5. Germline V gives CDR1 SGHRS, CDR2 YFSETQ. The CDR3 contains 15 residues. CDR3 nucleotide sequence: TGCGCCAGCAGCCCACTAGCGGGGGGGCCGAATGAGCAGTTCTTC. It yields the protein CASSPLAGGPNEQFF.

V usage is TRBV5-8 and J usage is TRBJ2-3; TRBD2 matches 12 bases. V trimming: 5 bases; J trimming: 0 bases; junction bases outside the gene matches: 10. The CDR3 spans 18 residues. Germline V gene sequence: CDR1 SGHTS, CDR2 YDEGEE. The CDR3 DNA is TGTGCCAGCAGACCACTAGCGGGGGGTCCTCCTAGCACAGATACGCAGTATTTT. This encodes CASRPLAGGPPSTDTQYF.